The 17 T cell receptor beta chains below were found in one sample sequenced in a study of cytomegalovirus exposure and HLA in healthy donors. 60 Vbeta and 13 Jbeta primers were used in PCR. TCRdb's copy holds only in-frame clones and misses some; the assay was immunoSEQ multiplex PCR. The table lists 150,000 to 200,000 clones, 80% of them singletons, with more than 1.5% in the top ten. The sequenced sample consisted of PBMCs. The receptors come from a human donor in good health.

The CDR3 spells CASSFLDQGAVEQYF. The CDR3 DNA reads TGTGCCAGCAGCTTTTTGGACCAGGGGGCGGTTGAGCAGTACTTC. The V call is TRBV5-4, the J call TRBJ2-7, with 8 bases aligning to TRBD1. With V trimmed by 2 bases and J by 7 bases, 11 bases remained unmatched. Germline V gene sequence: CDR1 SGHNT, CDR2 YYREEE (reference sequence). CDR3 length: 15 amino acids.

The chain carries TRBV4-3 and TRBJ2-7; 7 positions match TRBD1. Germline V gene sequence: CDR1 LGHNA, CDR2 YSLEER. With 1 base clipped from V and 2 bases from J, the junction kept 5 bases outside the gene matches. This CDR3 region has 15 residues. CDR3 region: CASSQGTGTAYEQYF. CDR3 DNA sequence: TGCGCCAGCAGCCAAGGGACCGGGACAGCCTACGAGCAGTACTTC.

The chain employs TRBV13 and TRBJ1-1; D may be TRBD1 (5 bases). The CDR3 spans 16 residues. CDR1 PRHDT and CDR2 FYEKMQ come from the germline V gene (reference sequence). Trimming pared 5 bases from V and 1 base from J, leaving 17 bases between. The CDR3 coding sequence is TGTGCCAGCAGCCCGCCAGTTAGGGGCTGGAACACTGAAGCTTTCTTT. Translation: CASSPPVRGWNTEAFF.

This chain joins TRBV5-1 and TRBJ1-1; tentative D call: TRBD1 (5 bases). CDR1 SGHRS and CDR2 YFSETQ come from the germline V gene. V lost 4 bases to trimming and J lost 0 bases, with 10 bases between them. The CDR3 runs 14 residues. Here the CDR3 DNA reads TGCGCCAGCAGCCTGACAGAGATGAACACTGAAGCTTTCTTT. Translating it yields CASSLTEMNTEAFF.

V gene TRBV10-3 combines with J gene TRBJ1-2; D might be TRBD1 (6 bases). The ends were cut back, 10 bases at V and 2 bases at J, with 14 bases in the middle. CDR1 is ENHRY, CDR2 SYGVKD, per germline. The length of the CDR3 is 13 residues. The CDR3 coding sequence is TGTGCCACGAGAACTGGGGGCAACTATGGCTACACCTTC. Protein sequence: CATRTGGNYGYTF.

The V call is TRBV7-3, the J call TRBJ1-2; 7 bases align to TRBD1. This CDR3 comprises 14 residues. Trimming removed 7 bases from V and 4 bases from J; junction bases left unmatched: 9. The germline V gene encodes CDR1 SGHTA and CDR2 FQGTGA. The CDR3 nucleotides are TGTGCCAGCAACCAAGACAGGGTTACCTATGGCTACACCTTC. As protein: CASNQDRVTYGYTF. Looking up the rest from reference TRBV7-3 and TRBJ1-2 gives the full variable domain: GAGVSQTPSNKVTEKGKYVELRCDPISGHTALYWYRQSLGQGPEFLIYFQGTGAADDSGLPNDRFFAVRPEGSVSTLKIQRTERGDSAVYLCASNQDRVTYGYTFGSGTRLTVV.

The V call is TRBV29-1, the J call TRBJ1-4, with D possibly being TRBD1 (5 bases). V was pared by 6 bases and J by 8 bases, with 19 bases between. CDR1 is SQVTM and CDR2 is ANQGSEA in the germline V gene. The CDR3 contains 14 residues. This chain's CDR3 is CSVATGRVREKLFF. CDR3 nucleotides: TGCAGCGTAGCTACAGGACGGGTTCGGGAAAAACTGTTTTTT.

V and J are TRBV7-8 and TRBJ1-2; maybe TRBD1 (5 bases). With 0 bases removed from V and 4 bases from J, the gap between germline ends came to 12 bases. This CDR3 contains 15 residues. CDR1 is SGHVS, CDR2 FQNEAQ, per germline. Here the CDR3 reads CASSLAGSGAYGYTF. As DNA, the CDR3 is TGTGCCAGCAGCTTAGCGGGCAGTGGGGCCTATGGCTACACCTTC.

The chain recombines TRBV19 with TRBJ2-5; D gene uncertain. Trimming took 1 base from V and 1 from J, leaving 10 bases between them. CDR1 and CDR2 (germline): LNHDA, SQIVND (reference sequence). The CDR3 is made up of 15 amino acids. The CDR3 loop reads CASSIGSSFQETQYF. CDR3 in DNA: TGTGCCAGTAGTATAGGGAGCAGCTTCCAAGAGACCCAGTACTTC.

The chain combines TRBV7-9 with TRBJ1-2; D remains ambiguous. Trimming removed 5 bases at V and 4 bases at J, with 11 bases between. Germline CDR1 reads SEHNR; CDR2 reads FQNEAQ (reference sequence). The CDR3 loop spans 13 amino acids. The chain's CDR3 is CASSTPFGYGYTF. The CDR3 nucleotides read TGTGCCAGCAGCACACCTTTTGGCTATGGCTACACCTTC.

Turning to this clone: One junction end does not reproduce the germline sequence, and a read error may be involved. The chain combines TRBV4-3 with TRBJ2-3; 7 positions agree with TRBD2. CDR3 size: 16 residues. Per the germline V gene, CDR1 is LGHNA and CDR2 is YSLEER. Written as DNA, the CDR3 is TGCGCCAGCAGCCAAGGCCGAGCGACTAGCAAAGATACGCAGTATTTT. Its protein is CASSQGRATSKDTQYF.

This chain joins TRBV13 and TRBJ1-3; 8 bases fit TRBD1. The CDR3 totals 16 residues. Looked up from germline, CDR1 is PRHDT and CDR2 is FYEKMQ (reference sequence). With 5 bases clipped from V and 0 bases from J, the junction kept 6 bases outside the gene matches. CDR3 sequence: CASSDRQGSSGNTIYF. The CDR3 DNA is TGTGCCAGCAGCGACCGACAGGGGAGCTCTGGAAACACCATATATTTT.

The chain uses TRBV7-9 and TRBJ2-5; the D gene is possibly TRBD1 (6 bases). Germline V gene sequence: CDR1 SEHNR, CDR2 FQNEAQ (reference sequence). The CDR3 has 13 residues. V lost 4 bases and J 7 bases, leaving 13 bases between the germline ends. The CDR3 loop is CASSYEGGGTQYF. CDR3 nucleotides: TGTGCCAGCAGCTACGAAGGGGGTGGGACCCAGTACTTC.

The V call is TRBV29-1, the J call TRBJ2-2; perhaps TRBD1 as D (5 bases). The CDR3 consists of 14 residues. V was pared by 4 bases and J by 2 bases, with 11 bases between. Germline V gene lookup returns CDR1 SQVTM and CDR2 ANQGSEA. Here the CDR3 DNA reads TGCAGCGTTGGGCCCAGGGAAAACACCGGGGAGCTGTTTTTT. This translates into CSVGPRENTGELFF.

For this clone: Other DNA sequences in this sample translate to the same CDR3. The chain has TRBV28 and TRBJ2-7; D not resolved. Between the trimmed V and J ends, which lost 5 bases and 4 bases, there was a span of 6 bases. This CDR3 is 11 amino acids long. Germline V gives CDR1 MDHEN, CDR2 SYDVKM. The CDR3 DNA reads TGTGCCAGCAGTACCTATTACGAGCAGTACTTC. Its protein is CASSTYYEQYF.

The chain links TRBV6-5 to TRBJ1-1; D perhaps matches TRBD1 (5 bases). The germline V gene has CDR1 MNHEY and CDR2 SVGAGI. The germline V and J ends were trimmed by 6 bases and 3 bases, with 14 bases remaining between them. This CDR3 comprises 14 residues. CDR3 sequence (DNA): TGTGCCAGCAGCACCCTAGGGGCAGACACTGAAGCTTTCTTT. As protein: CASSTLGADTEAFF.

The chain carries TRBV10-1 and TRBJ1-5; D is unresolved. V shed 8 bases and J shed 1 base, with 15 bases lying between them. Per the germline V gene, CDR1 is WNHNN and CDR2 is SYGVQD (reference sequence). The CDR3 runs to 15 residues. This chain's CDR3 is CASLAVVSSNQPQHF. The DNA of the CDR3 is TGCGCCAGCCTTGCCGTGGTGAGCAGCAATCAGCCCCAGCATTTT.